These 27 T cell receptor beta chains were all obtained from the same sample, sequenced in a study of T cells in Graves' hyperthyroidism and ophthalmopathy. RNA transcripts were the template for amplifying TCR beta CDR3 regions. TCR CDR3 underwent first-round RT-PCR with the HTBI primer set. TCRdb redid the calling of the multiplex PCR reads with MiXCR, one entry per CDR3 protein. The sample lists about 320,000 distinct CDR3 sequences; 16% were seen once. Sequenced: blood. These receptors all stem from a young man with Graves' hyperthyroidism.

The sample holds a few counts of this clonotype. The genes are TRBV20-1 and TRBJ1-1, with D hard to call. The CDR3 is 12 amino acids. Germline loops: CDR1 DFQATT, CDR2 SNEGSKA (reference sequence). Between the trimmed V and J ends, which lost 5 bases and 0 bases, there was a span of 7 bases. This chain's CDR3 is CSASYMNTEAFF. The DNA for the CDR3 is TGCAGTGCTTCCTACATGAACACTGAAGCTTTCTTT.

The chain joins TRBV9 to TRBJ2-3; possibly TRBD2 for D (6 bases). This CDR3 region has 13 residues. Germline lookup yields CDR1 SGDLS and CDR2 YYNGEE. V was pared by 2 bases and J by 6 bases, with 10 bases between. The CDR3 loop is CASSVGRGDTQYF. The CDR3 DNA follows: TGTGCCAGCAGCGTCGGCCGGGGGGATACGCAGTATTTT.

This clonotype came up many times. The chain employs TRBV24-1 and TRBJ2-1; D may match TRBD1 or TRBD2 (5 bases each). Germline V lookup: CDR1 KGHDR, CDR2 SFDVKD. The CDR3 loop spans 17 amino acids. V lost 4 bases, J lost 7 bases, and 22 bases lay in between. The CDR3 protein is CATSESLGGERFNEQFF. The CDR3 nucleotides read TGTGCCACCAGTGAGTCCCTTGGGGGAGAAAGGTTTAATGAGCAGTTCTTC.

This clonotype was recorded a few times. This chain joins TRBV2 and TRBJ1-2; a weak D match, TRBD1 (5 bases). The CDR3 runs to 11 residues. Trimming shortened V by 6 bases and J by 7 bases, and 9 bases separated the two germline ends. Germline CDR1 is SNHLY and CDR2 is FYNNEI. DNA of the CDR3: TGTGCCAGCAGCCGGGGCGCTGGCTACACCTTC. Protein product: CASSRGAGYTF.

This sequence joins TRBV28 and TRBJ2-1, with 7 bases matching TRBD1. The CDR3 length is 16 residues. V was clipped by 4 bases and J by 7 bases; unmatched bases: 13. The germline V gene encodes CDR1 MDHEN and CDR2 SYDVKM. CDR3: CASSSSRQGRINEQFF. CDR3 bases: TGTGCCAGCAGTTCGTCCCGACAGGGACGAATTAATGAGCAGTTCTTC.

The rearrangement joins TRBV11-2 to TRBJ2-5; 10 positions agree with TRBD2. The CDR3 covers 15 residues. Trimming at V came to 8 bases and at J to 1 base, leaving 7 bases not matched to a gene. Germline V CDR1 and CDR2: SGHAT, FQNNGV. CDR3 coding DNA: TGTGCCAGCGGGGCTAGCGGGAGACCCCAAGAGACCCAGTACTTC. Translation gives CASGASGRPQETQYF.

With respect to this clonotype: This may be a read error, as it is one base from a much larger clone. V is TRBV30 and J is TRBJ1-5; no reliable D call. Trimming stripped 5 bases from V and 7 bases from J, with 15 bases between. CDR1 is GTSNPN, CDR2 SVGIG, per germline (reference sequence). The CDR3 is 13 amino acids. As DNA, the CDR3 is TGTGCCTGGGGTACCGGGAGCGACCAGCCCCAGCATTTT. It encodes CAWGTGSDQPQHF.

This clonotype was detected many times. The genes are TRBV20-1 and TRBJ2-5; perhaps TRBD2 as D (5 bases). Germline loops: CDR1 DFQATT, CDR2 SNEGSKA (reference sequence). The CDR3 totals 13 residues. The V gene lost 6 bases and the J gene lost 4 bases, with 15 bases spanning the gap. DNA for the CDR3: TGCAGTGCCCCGTCCGGGGTTCGAGAGACCCAGTACTTC. It codes for CSAPSGVRETQYF.

The chain employs TRBV5-1 and TRBJ1-5; D is perhaps TRBD1 (6 bases). Germline V gene sequence: CDR1 SGHRS, CDR2 YFSETQ. The V end lost 0 bases, the J end lost 7 bases, and 8 bases lay between the germline ends. The CDR3 is made up of 13 amino acids. CDR3 bases: TGCGCCAGCAGCTTGGACCAGGGGCAGCCCCAGCATTTT. As protein: CASSLDQGQPQHF.

The chain is built from TRBV6-5 and TRBJ1-5, with 8 bases lining up with TRBD1. J lost 7 bases, V lost 3 bases, and 5 bases had no gene match. The CDR3 runs to 14 residues. Germline CDR1 reads MNHEY; CDR2 reads SVGAGI. The CDR3 DNA reads TGTGCCAGCAGTTATACAGGGGGGCGGCAGCCCCAGCATTTT. Translated: CASSYTGGRQPQHF.

A few counts support this clonotype. The chain employs TRBV4-1 and TRBJ1-1; D is undetermined. V dropped 3 bases and J dropped 9 bases, with 14 bases sitting between them. The CDR3 consists of 13 residues. Germline values: CDR1 MGHRA, CDR2 YSYEKL. Written as DNA, the CDR3 is TGCGCCAGCAGCCAGGCAGCCGCTAACCAAGCTTTCTTT. Protein: CASSQAAANQAFF.

The gene calls are TRBV6-2 or TRBV6-3 and TRBJ2-5; no definite D call. Per the germline V gene, CDR1 is MNHEY and CDR2 is SVGEGT. The V and J ends lost 5 bases and 4 bases respectively, with 11 bases between them. The CDR3 has 13 amino acids. The CDR3 nucleotides are TGTGCCAGCAGTCCCCGCCCGGCAGAGACCCAGTACTTC. This encodes CASSPRPAETQYF.

On this clonotype: A much larger clone lies a single base off, so this may be a read error. J is TRBJ2-7 and V is TRBV10-1; tentative D call: TRBD1 (6 bases). The CDR3 spans 14 residues. CDR1 is WNHNN and CDR2 is SYGVQD in the germline V gene (reference sequence). CDR3 bases: TGCGCCAGCCGTGAAGGGGGTCGCCCCTACGAGCAGTACTTC. Its protein product is CASREGGRPYEQYF.

V is TRBV20-1 and J is TRBJ2-1; 10 nucleotides align to TRBD2. V lost 5 bases and J lost 0; bases outside the gene matches: 7. This CDR3 spans 16 amino acids. CDR1 is DFQATT, CDR2 SNEGSKA, per germline (reference sequence). CDR3 residues: CSARRPSGSSYNEQFF. Here the CDR3 DNA reads TGCAGTGCTCGCCGGCCTAGCGGGAGCTCCTACAATGAGCAGTTCTTC.

CDR3 coding DNA: TGTGCCAGCAGCTTAAGTTTCGGGGGCGGGGGCTACACCTTC. Translated, it gives CASSLSFGGGGYTF. The rearrangement uses TRBV7-2 and TRBJ1-2, with D possibly being TRBD1 (6 bases). V gave up 2 bases and J gave up 8 bases, with 15 bases separating them. Germline V CDR1 and CDR2: SGHTA, FQGNSA. This CDR3 has 14 residues.

This clonotype was seen a few times. The V call is TRBV3-1, the J call TRBJ1-5; D is unresolved. Germline V CDR1 and CDR2: LGHDT, YNNKEL (reference sequence). Trimming left V 1 base short and J 4 bases short, with 8 bases between. This CDR3 has 14 amino acids. This CDR3 is CASSQAASNQPQHF. The CDR3 region has the DNA TGTGCCAGCAGCCAAGCAGCTTCAAATCAGCCCCAGCATTTT.

This rearrangement joins TRBV14 to TRBJ1-2, with D possibly TRBD1 on 6 matching bases. V was trimmed by 1 base and J by 7 bases, leaving 10 bases between them. This CDR3 spans 13 amino acids. Germline CDR1 reads SGHDN; CDR2 reads FVKESK. CDR3 DNA: TGTGCCAGCAGCCAAGGTTGGACAGTTGGCTACACCTTC. As protein: CASSQGWTVGYTF.

A note on this clonotype: At one boundary the junction diverges from the germline segment, which might be a read error. This chain links TRBV11-2 with TRBJ2-5; D is undetermined. Germline V gives CDR1 SGHAT, CDR2 FQNNGV. There are 13 residues in the CDR3. CDR3 nucleotides: TGTGCCGGCAGCTACGTAGATGGGGAGACCCAGTACTTC. It yields the protein CAGSYVDGETQYF.

For this clonotype: The junction does not match germline at one end; this may be a read error. The chain has TRBV9 and TRBJ2-3; D remains ambiguous. The CDR3 contains 15 residues. The germline gives CDR1 SGDLS, CDR2 YYNGEE. The CDR3 is CASSVGLAATDMQYF. The DNA for the CDR3 is TGTGCCAGCAGCGTAGGGTTAGCCGCCACAGATATGCAGTATTTT. The full variable domain, in which reference TRBV9 and TRBJ2-3 provide the parts outside the CDR3, is DSGVTQTPKHLITATGQRVTLRCSPRSGDLSVYWYQQSLDQGLQFLIQYYNGEERAKGNILERFSAQQFPDLHSELNLSSLELGDSALYFCASSVGLAATDMQYFGPGTRLTVL.

The chain combines TRBV11-2 with TRBJ2-4; D remains ambiguous. CDR1 is SGHAT, CDR2 FQNNGV, per germline. The CDR3 has 14 amino acids. Between the trimmed V and J ends, which lost 5 bases and 1 base, there was a span of 9 bases. CDR3 DNA sequence: TGTGCCAGCAGCCCCTTGGGGGCCAAAAACATTCAGTACTTC. It specifies CASSPLGAKNIQYF.

This clonotype was observed a handful of times. CDR3 nucleotides: TGTGCCAGCAGCCGCCCAGGGACGCTTGGGACAGATACGCAGTATTTT. Its translation is CASSRPGTLGTDTQYF. V gene TRBV14 combines with J gene TRBJ2-3; tentatively, D is TRBD1 or TRBD2 (5 bases each). The ends were cut back, 4 bases at V and 3 bases at J, with 17 bases in the middle. This CDR3 is built from 16 residues. In germline, CDR1 is SGHDN, CDR2 FVKESK.

The sample holds many counts of this clonotype. The chain recombines TRBV27 with TRBJ1-1, with 10 nucleotides matching TRBD1. The CDR3 has 15 amino acids. V dropped 5 bases and J dropped 3; count of bases not matched to a gene: 6. The germline V gene encodes CDR1 MNHEY and CDR2 SMNVEV (reference sequence). CDR3 sequence: CASSTRQGAYTEAFF. DNA of the CDR3: TGTGCCAGCAGTACCCGACAGGGGGCATACACTGAAGCTTTCTTT.

This clonotype was seen at least ten times. The chain is built from TRBV7-9 and TRBJ2-3, with 10 bases identical to TRBD1. Per the germline V gene, CDR1 is SEHNR and CDR2 is FQNEAQ (reference sequence). The V gene end was trimmed by 4 bases and the J gene end by 3 bases; junction bases not matched to a gene: 1. The CDR3 has 14 amino acids. CDR3: CASSSDRGTDTQYF. The CDR3 DNA is TGTGCCAGCAGCTCGGACAGGGGGACAGATACGCAGTATTTT.

This clonotype was detected a few times. The chain employs TRBV5-1 and TRBJ2-3; D is perhaps TRBD1 (5 bases). V was clipped by 0 bases and J by 14 bases, with 13 bases between them. Per the germline V gene, CDR1 is SGHRS and CDR2 is YFSETQ. The CDR3 is 12 residues long. CDR3 region: CASSLEGVPGYF. For the CDR3, the DNA is TGCGCCAGCAGCTTGGAAGGGGTGCCGGGGTATTTT.

This clonotype was counted between two and nine times. The rearrangement links TRBV3-1 to TRBJ1-5; D uncertain. Germline V lookup: CDR1 LGHDT, CDR2 YNNKEL (reference sequence). This CDR3 has 15 amino acids. Trimming left V 5 bases short and J 6 bases short, with 17 bases between. Here the CDR3 DNA reads TGTGCCAGCAGCTCCGGGAACTTCGTATCTCAGCCCCAGCATTTT. Translated: CASSSGNFVSQPQHF.

This clonotype was seen ten or more times. This chain joins TRBV3-1 and TRBJ2-1; D is undetermined. V lost 0 bases, J lost 4 bases, and 4 bases lay in between. The CDR3 covers 13 residues. The germline V gene encodes CDR1 LGHDT and CDR2 YNNKEL (reference sequence). The CDR3: CASSQDRYNEQFF. CDR3 in DNA: TGTGCCAGCAGCCAAGATCGATACAATGAGCAGTTCTTC.

This clonotype appeared many times. The gene calls are TRBV2 and TRBJ1-1; tentative D call: TRBD1 (6 bases). There are 13 residues in the CDR3. Germline CDR1 is SNHLY and CDR2 is FYNNEI. The V end was cut by 6 bases, the J end by 2 bases, with 10 bases between. CDR3 sequence: CASRRDINTEAFF. Written as DNA, the CDR3 is TGTGCCAGCAGACGGGACATTAACACTGAAGCTTTCTTT.